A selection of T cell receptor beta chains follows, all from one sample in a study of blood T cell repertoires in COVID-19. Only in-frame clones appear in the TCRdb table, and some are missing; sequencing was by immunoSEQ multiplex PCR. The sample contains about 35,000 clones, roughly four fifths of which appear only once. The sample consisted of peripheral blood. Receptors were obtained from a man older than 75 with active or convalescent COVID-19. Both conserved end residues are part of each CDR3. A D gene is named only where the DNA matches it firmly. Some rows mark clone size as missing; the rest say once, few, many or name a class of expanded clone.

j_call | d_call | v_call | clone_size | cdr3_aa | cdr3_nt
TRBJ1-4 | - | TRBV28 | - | CASSSPSGEGEKLFF | TGTGCCAGCAGTTCCCCTAGCGGGGAAGGGGAAAAACTGTTTTTT
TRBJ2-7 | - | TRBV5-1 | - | CASSLNTGSYEQYF | TGCGCCAGCAGCTTGAATACGGGATCCTACGAGCAGTACTTC
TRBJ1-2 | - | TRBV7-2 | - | CASSLVLGYGYTF | TGTGCCAGCAGCTTAGTCCTCGGCTATGGCTACACCTTC
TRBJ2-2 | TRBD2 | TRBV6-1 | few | CASRTGGNTGELFF | TGTGCCAGCAGAACGGGAGGCAACACCGGGGAGCTGTTTTTT
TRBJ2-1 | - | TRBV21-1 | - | CASRPQREGREEQFF | TGTGCCAGCAGGCCTCAGCGGGAGGGCCGAGAGGAGCAGTTCTTC
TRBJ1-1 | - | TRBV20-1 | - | CSARANTEAFF | TGCAGTGCTAGGGCGAACACTGAAGCTTTCTTT
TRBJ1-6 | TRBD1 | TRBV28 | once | CASSFAGTVANSPLHF | TGTGCCAGCAGTTTTGCCGGGACAGTGGCCAATTCACCCCTCCACTTT
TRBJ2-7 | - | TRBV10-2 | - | CASSVKGVGEQYF | TGCGCCAGCAGTGTGAAGGGAGTCGGCGAGCAGTACTTC
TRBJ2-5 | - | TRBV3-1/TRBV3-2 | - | CASSQDTTQETQYF | TGTGCCAGCAGCCAAGACACTACCCAAGAGACCCAGTACTTC
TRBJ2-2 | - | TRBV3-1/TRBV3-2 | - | CASSQDLTGELFF | TGTGCCAGCAGCCAAGATCTCACCGGGGAGCTGTTTTTT
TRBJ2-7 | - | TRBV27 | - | CASSSTGYYEQYF | TGTGCCAGCAGTTCCACAGGGTATTACGAGCAGTACTTC
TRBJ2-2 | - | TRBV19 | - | CASNPGQNTGELFF | TGTGCCAGTAACCCGGGACAAAACACCGGGGAGCTGTTTTTT
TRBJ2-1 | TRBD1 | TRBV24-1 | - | CATSESRGQAYNEQFF | TGTGCCACCAGTGAGTCAAGAGGACAGGCCTACAATGAGCAGTTCTTC
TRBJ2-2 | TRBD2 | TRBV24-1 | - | CATSDSGLAGAPGELFF | TGTGCCACCAGTGATTCGGGACTAGCGGGAGCCCCCGGGGAGCTGTTTTTT
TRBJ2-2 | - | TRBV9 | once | CASSVDPLGANTGELFF | TGTGCCAGCAGCGTAGACCCCCTGGGCGCGAACACCGGGGAGCTGTTTTTT
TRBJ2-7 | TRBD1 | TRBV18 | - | CASSPDRTSYEQYF | TGTGCCAGCTCACCGGACAGGACGTCCTACGAGCAGTACTTC
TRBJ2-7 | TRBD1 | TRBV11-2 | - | CASTLDRDYEQYF | TGTGCCAGCACCCTAGACAGGGACTACGAGCAGTACTTC
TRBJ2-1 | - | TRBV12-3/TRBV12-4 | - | CASSRGSNEQFF | TGTGCCAGCAGCCGAGGGAGCAATGAGCAGTTCTTC
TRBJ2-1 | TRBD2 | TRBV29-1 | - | CSVRRSSGSEQFF | TGCAGCGTTCGGAGATCTAGCGGGAGCGAGCAGTTCTTC
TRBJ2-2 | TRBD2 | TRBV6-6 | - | CASKGGDRTGELFF | TGTGCCAGCAAGGGAGGGGACCGTACCGGGGAGCTGTTTTTT
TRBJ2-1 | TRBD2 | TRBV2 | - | CASRGVGTSGRVSYNEQFF | TGTGCCAGCAGGGGGGTCGGAACTAGCGGGAGAGTATCCTACAATGAGCAGTTCTTC
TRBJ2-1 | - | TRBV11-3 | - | CASSFASGGEQFF | TGTGCCAGCAGCTTTGCCTCAGGGGGGGAGCAGTTCTTC
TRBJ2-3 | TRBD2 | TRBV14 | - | CASSQDFIQGLAGGIQPDTQYF | TGTGCCAGCAGCCAAGATTTTATTCAGGGACTAGCGGGAGGGATCCAGCCAGATACGCAGTATTTT
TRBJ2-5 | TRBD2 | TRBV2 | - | CASRRIAGRVETQYF | TGTGCCAGCAGGCGGATAGCGGGAAGGGTAGAGACCCAGTACTTC
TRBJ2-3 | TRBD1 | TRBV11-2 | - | CASSLGTGTETQYF | TGTGCCAGCAGCTTAGGTACCGGGACAGAGACGCAGTATTTT
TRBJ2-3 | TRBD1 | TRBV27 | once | CASRQGADTQYF | TGTGCCAGCAGACAGGGGGCAGATACGCAGTATTTT
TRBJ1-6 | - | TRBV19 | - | CASSILTVKNSPLHF | TGTGCCAGTAGTATACTCACAGTCAAGAATTCACCCCTCCACTTT
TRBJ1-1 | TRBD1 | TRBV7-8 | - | CASSLANRGQNTEAFF | TGTGCCAGCAGCTTAGCGAACAGGGGGCAAAACACTGAAGCTTTCTTT
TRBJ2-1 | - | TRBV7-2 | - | CASSLARLEAHNEQFF | TGTGCCAGCAGCTTAGCTAGGCTAGAGGCGCACAATGAGCAGTTCTTC
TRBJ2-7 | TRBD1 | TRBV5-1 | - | CASSPLDRDHEQYF | TGCGCCAGCAGCCCCTTGGACAGGGACCACGAGCAGTACTTC
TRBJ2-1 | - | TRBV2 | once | CASSETRIEQFF | TGTGCCAGCAGTGAAACGAGGATTGAGCAGTTCTTC
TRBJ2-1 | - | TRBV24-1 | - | CATSDGSGLEQFF | TGTGCCACCAGTGATGGTAGCGGACTAGAGCAGTTCTTC
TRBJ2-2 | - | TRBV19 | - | CASSIGVGANTGELFF | TGTGCCAGTAGTATAGGGGTAGGGGCGAACACCGGGGAGCTGTTTTTT
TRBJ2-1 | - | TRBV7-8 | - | CASSFSPGNEQFF | TGTGCCAGCAGCTTTAGTCCGGGCAATGAGCAGTTCTTC
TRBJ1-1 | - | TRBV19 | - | CASSGHSNTEAFF | TGTGCCAGTAGTGGACATTCGAACACTGAAGCTTTCTTT
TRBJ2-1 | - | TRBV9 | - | CASSVEGLHNEQFF | TGTGCCAGCAGCGTAGAGGGACTTCACAATGAGCAGTTCTTC
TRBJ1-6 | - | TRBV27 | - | CASSSGGLGSPLHF | TGTGCCAGCAGTTCTGGGGGCCTCGGGTCACCCCTCCACTTT
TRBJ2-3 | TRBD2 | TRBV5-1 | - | CASSLGTSEADTQYF | TGCGCCAGCAGCCTGGGGACTAGCGAGGCAGATACGCAGTATTTT
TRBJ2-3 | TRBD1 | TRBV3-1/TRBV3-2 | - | CASSQPGQGADTQYF | TGTGCCAGCAGCCAACCGGGACAGGGAGCAGATACGCAGTATTTT
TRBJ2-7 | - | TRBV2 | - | CASSERGDYFYEQYF | TGTGCCAGCAGTGAACGCGGAGACTACTTCTACGAGCAGTACTTC
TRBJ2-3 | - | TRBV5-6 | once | CASSVDQGDTQYF | TGTGCCAGCAGCGTTGACCAGGGAGATACGCAGTATTTT
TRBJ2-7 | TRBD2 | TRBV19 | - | CASSIRTSGSSYEQYF | TGTGCCAGTAGTATCCGGACTAGCGGATCTTCCTACGAGCAGTACTTC
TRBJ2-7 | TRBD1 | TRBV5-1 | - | CASSPSTGRDEQYF | TGCGCCAGCAGCCCGTCGACAGGGCGGGACGAGCAGTACTTC
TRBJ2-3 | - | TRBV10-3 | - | CAISGVMVAATDTQYF | TGTGCCATCAGTGGGGTGATGGTAGCGGCCACAGATACGCAGTATTTT
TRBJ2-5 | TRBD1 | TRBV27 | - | CASSRQGQTQYF | TGTGCCAGCAGTCGACAGGGACAGACCCAGTACTTC